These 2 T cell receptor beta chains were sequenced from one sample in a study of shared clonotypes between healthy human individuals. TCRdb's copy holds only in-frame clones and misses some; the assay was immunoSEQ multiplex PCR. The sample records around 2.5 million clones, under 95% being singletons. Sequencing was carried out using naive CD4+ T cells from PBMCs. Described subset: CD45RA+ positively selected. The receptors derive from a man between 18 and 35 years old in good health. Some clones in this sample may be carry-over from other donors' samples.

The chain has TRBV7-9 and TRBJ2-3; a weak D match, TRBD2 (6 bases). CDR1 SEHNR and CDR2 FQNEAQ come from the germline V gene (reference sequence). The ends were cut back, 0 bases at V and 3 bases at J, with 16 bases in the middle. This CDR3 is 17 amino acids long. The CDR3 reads CASSLAVGDWATDTQYF. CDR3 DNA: TGTGCCAGCAGCTTAGCCGTCGGGGACTGGGCAACAGATACGCAGTATTTT.

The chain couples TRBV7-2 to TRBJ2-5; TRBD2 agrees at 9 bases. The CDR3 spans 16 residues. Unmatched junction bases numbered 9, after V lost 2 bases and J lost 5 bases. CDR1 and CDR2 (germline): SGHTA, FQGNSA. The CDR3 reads CASSLYSSGRRETQYF. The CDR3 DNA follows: TGTGCCAGCAGCTTATACTCGAGCGGGAGGCGGGAGACCCAGTACTTC.